One and the same sample provided the 15 T cell receptor beta chains below, sequenced in a study of blood T cell repertoires in COVID-19. The table came from immunoSEQ multiplex PCR; TCRdb's copy has only in-frame clones and leaves some out. The sample carries around 320,000 clones, 85% recorded once. Source material: peripheral blood. The receptors here all came from a human donor in a cohort sampled during active COVID-19.

This clone appeared a single time. The chain employs TRBV18 and TRBJ1-2; the match to TRBD1 covers 11 bases. Per the germline V gene, CDR1 is KGHSH and CDR2 is LQKENI. CDR3 length: 16 residues. V dropped 0 bases and J dropped 4; count of bases not matched to a gene: 4. CDR3 in amino acids: CASSPPGQGVFYGYTF. CDR3 in DNA: TGTGCCAGCTCACCACCGGGACAGGGGGTATTCTATGGCTACACCTTC.

The V call is TRBV5-8, the J call TRBJ2-7; D unresolved. The V end lost 4 bases, the J end lost 3 bases, and 8 bases lay between the germline ends. The germline V gene encodes CDR1 SGHTS and CDR2 YDEGEE. The CDR3 has 12 amino acids. CDR3 DNA: TGTGCCAGCAGCACCAGTTACTACGAGCAGTACTTC. Protein product: CASSTSYYEQYF.

The chain carries TRBV13 and TRBJ2-1, with 13 bases that match TRBD2. Trimming removed 5 bases from V and 4 bases from J; junction bases left unmatched: 2. CDR1 PRHDT and CDR2 FYEKMQ come from the germline V gene (reference sequence). The CDR3 extends over 15 amino acids. The CDR3 protein is CASSPTSGGYNEQFF. The CDR3 region has the DNA TGTGCCAGCAGCCCGACTAGCGGGGGGTACAATGAGCAGTTCTTC.

The chain is built from TRBV4-1 and TRBJ1-1; possible D gene TRBD1, 5 bases. The germline V gene encodes CDR1 MGHRA and CDR2 YSYEKL. V was clipped by 0 bases and J by 7 bases, with 15 bases between them. The CDR3 runs 15 residues. DNA of the CDR3: TGCGCCAGCAGCCAAGATGTCCCAGGGCTGGATGAAGCTTTCTTT. It yields the protein CASSQDVPGLDEAFF.

The chain couples TRBV3-1 (or the pseudogene TRBV3-2) to TRBJ1-2, with 8 bases aligning to TRBD1. There are 15 residues in the CDR3. Germline values: CDR1 LGHDT, CDR2 YNNKEL (reference sequence). The V and J ends lost 3 bases and 5 bases, in that order; junction bases with no gene match: 8. Here the CDR3 reads CASSQAIGQGYGYTF. The CDR3 DNA reads as TGTGCCAGCAGCCAGGCAATAGGACAGGGATATGGCTACACCTTC.

The J gene is TRBJ2-3, the V gene TRBV28, with a tentative D call TRBD1 (5 bases). V shed 7 bases and J shed 3 bases, with 11 bases lying between them. The CDR3 spans 13 residues. In germline, CDR1 is MDHEN, CDR2 SYDVKM. For the CDR3, the DNA is TGTGCCAGCAAACGACAGATTACAGATACGCAGTATTTT. This translates into CASKRQITDTQYF. Together with reference TRBV28 and TRBJ2-3, the CDR3 gives the full variable domain: DVKVTQSSRYLVKRTGEKVFLECVQDMDHENMFWYRQDPGLGLRLIYFSYDVKMKEKGDIPEGYSVSREKKERFSLILESASTNQTSMYLCASKRQITDTQYFGPGTRLTVL.

This clone was counted only a few times. This rearrangement joins TRBV29-1 to TRBJ1-3; D perhaps matches TRBD1 (5 bases). Germline V lookup: CDR1 SQVTM, CDR2 ANQGSEA. The CDR3 runs to 15 residues. Trimming removed 4 bases from V and 1 base from J, with 14 bases in between. CDR3 sequence (DNA): TGCAGCGTTGGGCGTATAGGGGAATCTGGAAACACCATATATTTT. Translation: CSVGRIGESGNTIYF.

The genes are TRBV25-1 and TRBJ2-5, with D uncertain. CDR3 size: 14 residues. Trimming left V 5 bases short and J 5 bases short, with 15 bases between. The germline V gene encodes CDR1 MGHDK and CDR2 SYGVNS. CDR3 amino acids: CASSNQADMETQYF. The CDR3 nucleotides read TGTGCCAGCAGTAATCAAGCCGACATGGAGACCCAGTACTTC.

V and J are TRBV29-1 and TRBJ2-5, with a tentative D call TRBD2 (7 bases). Germline V gene data show CDR1 as SQVTM and CDR2 as ANQGSEA. The CDR3 is 13 amino acids. V shed 6 bases and J shed 2 bases, with 13 bases lying between them. The DNA for the CDR3 is TGCAGCGTCTTCGGGGGGCTACAAGAGACCCAGTACTTC. Its protein is CSVFGGLQETQYF.

For the CDR3, the DNA is TGTGCCTGGACTTCCGGGACAGGGGGGGATACGCAGTATTTT. It yields the protein CAWTSGTGGDTQYF. This sequence joins TRBV30 and TRBJ2-3, with 11 bases that match TRBD1. V was clipped by 4 bases and J by 6 bases; unmatched bases: 6. CDR3 length: 14 amino acids. CDR1 is GTSNPN and CDR2 is SVGIG in the germline V gene (reference sequence).

About this clone itself: The sample contains more than one DNA sequence encoding this CDR3. This chain connects TRBV2 to TRBJ2-7, with TRBD1 matching 7 bases. Per germline, CDR1 SNHLY and CDR2 FYNNEI. J lost 3 bases, V lost 6 bases, and 2 bases had no gene match. This CDR3 has 12 residues. In nucleotides, the CDR3 is TGTGCCAGCAGGAGGGACAGCTACGAGCAGTACTTC. Amino acids: CASRRDSYEQYF.

The rearrangement links TRBV7-3 to TRBJ2-1; D gene unclear. Germline V CDR1 and CDR2: SGHTA, FQGTGA. The CDR3 has 14 residues. The V and J ends lost 2 bases and 6 bases respectively, with 11 bases between them. The DNA for the CDR3 is TGTGCCAGCAGCTTAGAGGCTCGTGGCAATGAGCAGTTCTTC. Residues: CASSLEARGNEQFF. Combining the CDR3 with reference TRBV7-3 and TRBJ2-1 gives the whole variable domain GAGVSQTPSNKVTEKGKYVELRCDPISGHTALYWYRQSLGQGPEFLIYFQGTGAADDSGLPNDRFFAVRPEGSVSTLKIQRTERGDSAVYLCASSLEARGNEQFFGPGTRLTVL.

This clone has only a few counts. The chain has TRBV30 and TRBJ1-1; D not certain. Germline V gives CDR1 GTSNPN, CDR2 SVGIG (reference sequence). With 0 bases removed from V and 3 bases from J, the gap between germline ends came to 8 bases. CDR3 length: 13 amino acids. The CDR3: CAWSVRVDTEAFF. CDR3 nucleotide sequence: TGTGCCTGGAGTGTACGGGTTGACACTGAAGCTTTCTTT. The full variable domain, its missing parts supplied by reference TRBV30 and TRBJ1-1, is SQTIHQWPATLVQPVGSPLSLECTVEGTSNPNLYWYRQAAGRGLQLLFYSVGIGQISSEVPQNLSASRPQDRQFILSSKKLLLSDSGFYLCAWSVRVDTEAFFGQGTRLTVV.

Details on this clone: Distinct nucleotide sequences in the sample also encode this CDR3. This rearrangement joins TRBV5-1 to TRBJ1-1; 9 nucleotides align to TRBD1. V lost 0 bases, J lost 4 bases, and 1 base stayed unmatched. CDR1 SGHRS and CDR2 YFSETQ come from the germline V gene. This CDR3 contains 14 residues. The CDR3 bases are TGCGCCAGCAGCTTGGGACAGGGGGGCACTGAAGCTTTCTTT. It codes for CASSLGQGGTEAFF.

CDR3 sequence: CAISESGQYPPNYGYTF. Here the CDR3 DNA reads TGTGCCATCAGTGAGTCGGGACAGTATCCCCCGAACTATGGCTACACCTTC. The V call is TRBV10-3, the J call TRBJ1-2, with TRBD1 matching 7 bases. With V trimmed by 0 bases and J by 2 bases, 9 bases remained unmatched. The CDR3 contains 17 residues. The germline V gene has CDR1 ENHRY and CDR2 SYGVKD.